This is a list of T cell receptor beta chains from one sample in a study of shared clonotypes between healthy human individuals. The assay was immunoSEQ multiplex PCR, and TCRdb's table has in-frame clones only and misses some. The profile shows about 1.4 million clones, around 95% of them singletons. Material: naive CD4+ T cells sorted from blood. Source of these receptors: a man aged 25 to 40 in good health. Both conserved end residues are part of each CDR3. A D gene is named only where the DNA matches it firmly. Not all rows give a size; the values are once, few, many and, for expanded clones, a class.

v_call	d_call	clone_size	cdr3_length	j_call	cdr3_nt	cdr3_aa
TRBV30	-	-	15	TRBJ2-2	TGTGCCTGGAGTATGCTGGGCTTAAGGACCGGGGAGCTGTTTTTT	CAWSMLGLRTGELFF
TRBV28	TRBD1	-	13	TRBJ1-2	TGTGCCAGCAGTCTGACCAGGGACAGGGCCTACACCTTC	CASSLTRDRAYTF
TRBV29-1	-	-	15	TRBJ2-7	TGCAGCGTTGGAGGGTATGGCGCCAGGATCTACGAGCAGTACTTC	CSVGGYGARIYEQYF
TRBV18	-	-	14	TRBJ1-4	TGTGCCAGCTCACCCCTACAGGAGAATGAAAAACTGTTTTTT	CASSPLQENEKLFF
TRBV11-2	TRBD2	-	18	TRBJ2-7	TGTGCCAGCAGCTCCGAAGGACTAGCGGGAGGGCCCCACTACGAGCAGTACTTC	CASSSEGLAGGPHYEQYF
TRBV7-9	TRBD1	-	14	TRBJ2-2	TGTGCCTTTCCAGTGAGGGGGCGAACCGGGGAGCTGTTTTTT	CAFPVRGRTGELFF
TRBV2	TRBD2	-	20	TRBJ2-7	TGTGCCAGCAGTGTCGAGACTAGCGGGAGGGCCGCTTTAAACCCCTACGAGCAGTACTTC	CASSVETSGRAALNPYEQYF
TRBV9	TRBD2	-	16	TRBJ2-1	TGTGCCAGCAGCCGGACTAGCGGGAGCCCCTACAATGAGCAGTTCTTC	CASSRTSGSPYNEQFF
TRBV5-7	TRBD1	-	15	TRBJ2-7	TGTGCCAGCAGCTCCGGACAGGGAATAAGTAACGAGCAGTACTTC	CASSSGQGISNEQYF
TRBV5-1	-	-	14	TRBJ2-5	TGCGCCAGCAGCTTGACCCCAGGGGTAGAGACCCAGTACTTC	CASSLTPGVETQYF
TRBV5-1	TRBD1	-	14	TRBJ1-2	TGCGCCAGCGGGACAACAGGGGAGAGCTATGGCTACACCTTC	CASGTTGESYGYTF
TRBV7-9	-	-	13	TRBJ2-2	TGTGCCAGCAGCTTAGCGGCTCCCGGGGAGCTGTTTTTT	CASSLAAPGELFF
TRBV28	TRBD2	-	19	TRBJ2-5	TGTGCCACCACAGGACTAGCGGGAGGGATTGGTTGGATGGAAGAGACCCAGTACTTC	CATTGLAGGIGWMEETQYF
TRBV15	TRBD2	-	17	TRBJ2-1	TGTGCCACCAGCAGAGGGTTAGCGGGAGGGCCCTTCTATGAGCAGTTCTTC	CATSRGLAGGPFYEQFF
TRBV7-9	-	once	14	TRBJ2-7	TGTGCCAGCAGCTTAGGGCTAGCTCTCAACGAGCAGTACTTC	CASSLGLALNEQYF
TRBV9	-	once	17	TRBJ2-2	TGTGCCAGCAGCGTCCTGCAGGGGGGAGGGGCGTCCGGGGAGCTGTTTTTT	CASSVLQGGGASGELFF
TRBV21-1	-	-	19	TRBJ1-4	TGTGCCAGCAGCACCCCTTCGGACGGGATTAGTAACTGGGACGAAAAACTGTTTTTT	CASSTPSDGISNWDEKLFF
TRBV29-1	TRBD2	-	13	TRBJ2-1	TGCAGTACTAGCGCGAGCTCCTACAATGAGCAGTTCTTC	CSTSASSYNEQFF
TRBV4-1	-	-	16	TRBJ2-1	TGCGCCAGCAGCCAAGATTCCGGTTCGTTCTACAATGAGCAGTTCTTC	CASSQDSGSFYNEQFF
TRBV11-1	-	once	14	TRBJ2-7	TGTGCCAGCAGCTTAATGGACAAATCCTACGAGCAGTACTTC	CASSLMDKSYEQYF
TRBV9	-	-	16	TRBJ2-1	TGTGCCAGCAGCCCGTCGGGGGACTGGACCTACAATGAGCAGTTCTTC	CASSPSGDWTYNEQFF
TRBV4-3	-	-	15	TRBJ1-4	TGCGCCAGCAGCCCCCTACAGGGTACTAATGAAAAACTGTTTTTT	CASSPLQGTNEKLFF
TRBV9	TRBD2	-	18	TRBJ2-3	TGTGCCAGCAGCTTTAGCGGGAGGTCCCCCCTGCTCACAGATACGCAGTATTTT	CASSFSGRSPLLTDTQYF
TRBV5-5	-	-	14	TRBJ2-7	TGTGCCAGCAGCTTTGGGGACGGCTCCTACGAGCAGTACTTC	CASSFGDGSYEQYF
TRBV6-5	-	-	15	TRBJ2-7	TGTGCCAGCAGTTACGCCAGGGTCGTTTTCTACGAGCAGTACTTC	CASSYARVVFYEQYF
TRBV5-8	TRBD2	-	14	TRBJ2-1	TGTGCCAGCAGAATTAGCGGGACCTACAATGAGCAGTTCTTC	CASRISGTYNEQFF
TRBV9	-	-	14	TRBJ2-5	TGTGCCAGCAGCGTAGGAGGGGGACAAGAGACCCAGTACTTC	CASSVGGGQETQYF
TRBV11-2	-	-	13	TRBJ1-1	TGTGCCAGCAGCGCCCATCTGAACACTGAAGCTTTCTTT	CASSAHLNTEAFF
TRBV7-2	-	-	14	TRBJ1-5	TGTGCCAGCAGCTGGGGGGCTGGCAATCAGCCCCAGCATTTT	CASSWGAGNQPQHF
TRBV29-1	-	-	14	TRBJ2-2	TGCAGCGTTGCGAACGGACGGGACACCGGGGAGCTGTTTTTT	CSVANGRDTGELFF
TRBV9	TRBD2	-	18	TRBJ2-1	TGTGCCAGCAGCTCCACTTGGTTGGGGACTAGCGGTGACAATGAGCAGTTCTTC	CASSSTWLGTSGDNEQFF
TRBV2	-	-	14	TRBJ1-2	TGTGCCAGCAGGTATTCGGGACGGAACTATGGCTACACCTTC	CASRYSGRNYGYTF
TRBV9	-	-	13	TRBJ2-3	TGTGCCAGCACTCGCCCGGGCACAGATACGCAGTATTTT	CASTRPGTDTQYF
TRBV4-1	-	once	15	TRBJ2-7	TGCGCCAGCAGCCAAGTGGCGTACAGCATCTACGAGCAGTACTTC	CASSQVAYSIYEQYF
TRBV18	-	-	13	TRBJ2-5	TGTGCCAGCTCACCTCGGTATCAAGAGACCCAGTACTTC	CASSPRYQETQYF
TRBV11-2	-	-	13	TRBJ1-4	TGTGCCAGCAGCCCGGGGACTAATGAAAAACTGTTTTTT	CASSPGTNEKLFF
TRBV7-9	-	-	16	TRBJ2-3	TGTGCCAGCAGCTTAGGTGGCCCCTGGTCCACAGATACGCAGTATTTT	CASSLGGPWSTDTQYF
TRBV7-3	TRBD1	-	20	TRBJ2-1	TGTGCCAGCAGCTTAATACCAGGGGGCCTAACTAAAAGCTCCTACAATGAGCAGTTCTTC	CASSLIPGGLTKSSYNEQFF
TRBV11-1	TRBD1	-	13	TRBJ2-2	TGTGCCAGCAGCCCCAGGGGGACCGGGGAGCTGTTTTTT	CASSPRGTGELFF
TRBV5-1	-	-	15	TRBJ2-5	TGCGCCAGCAGGGACGTACGTCTTCAAGAAGAGACCCAGTACTTC	CASRDVRLQEETQYF
TRBV14	TRBD2	-	19	TRBJ2-1	TGTGCCAGCAGCGAAACATACCTAGCGGGAGTTTTAGATTACAATGAGCAGTTCTTC	CASSETYLAGVLDYNEQFF
TRBV9	-	-	15	TRBJ2-1	TGTGCCAGCAGGGGCGGGGTCGCGGAGGACAATGAGCAGTTCTTC	CASRGGVAEDNEQFF
TRBV7-2	TRBD1	-	14	TRBJ1-4	TGTGCCAGCAGCCGAGGACAGGGGCGTGAAAAACTGTTTTTT	CASSRGQGREKLFF
TRBV5-1	-	-	13	TRBJ1-1	TGCGCCAGCAGCTCACGGACGAACACTGAAGCTTTCTTT	CASSSRTNTEAFF
TRBV18	TRBD2	-	15	TRBJ2-3	TGTGCCAGCTCACCAGGGGCTAGCGGTAGCAGATCGCAGTATTTT	CASSPGASGSRSQYF
TRBV7-9	TRBD2	once	16	TRBJ2-2	TGTGCCAGCAGCCGGGGGACTAGCGGGAACACCGGGGAGCTGTTTTTT	CASSRGTSGNTGELFF
TRBV6-1	TRBD1	-	14	TRBJ2-7	TGTGCCAGCAGAAGACAGGGAAGGGACTACGAGCAGTACTTC	CASRRQGRDYEQYF
TRBV6-1	-	-	14	TRBJ2-3	TGTGCCAGCAGTGGCGGGCGAGGCACAGATACGCAGTATTTT	CASSGGRGTDTQYF
TRBV7-2	-	-	14	TRBJ2-5	TGTGCCAGCAGCTTAGAAGTAGCCCAGGAGACCCAGTACTTC	CASSLEVAQETQYF
TRBV6-1	TRBD1	-	16	TRBJ2-7	TGTGCCAGCAGTGCCTTAACGCTTCCGGGACAGGGTGAGCAGTACTTC	CASSALTLPGQGEQYF
TRBV12-5	TRBD2	-	19	TRBJ2-7	TGTGCTAGTGGCCAAGTCCTCCTAGCGGGCGTTTTTCGAGCCTACGAGCAGTACTTC	CASGQVLLAGVFRAYEQYF
TRBV10-3	TRBD2	-	15	TRBJ2-7	TGTGCCATCAGGGAGACTAGCGGGAGGGCCTACGAGCAGTACTTC	CAIRETSGRAYEQYF
TRBV20-1	-	-	11	TRBJ2-3	TGCAGTGCGAGAAGCCGTGATACGCAGTATTTT	CSARSRDTQYF
TRBV5-1	-	-	17	TRBJ2-7	TGCGCCAGCAGCTTGGGGCTCCTTAACACGTGGACCTACGAGCAGTACTTC	CASSLGLLNTWTYEQYF
TRBV5-6	-	-	14	TRBJ1-1	TGTGCCAGCGGTCAACACTATTCGGAAGCTGAAGCTTTCTTT	CASGQHYSEAEAFF